The clone carrying this T cell receptor beta chain came up a few times. This sample was included in a study of blood T cell repertoires in COVID-19. Profiling relied on immunoSEQ multiplex PCR, and the TCRdb table lists in-frame clones only, not all of them. The data show more than 150,000 clones, over 80% seen once. The CDR3 is 14 residues long. J lost 7 bases, V lost 5 bases, and 11 bases had no gene match. The germline CDR1 and CDR2 sequences are MDHEN and SYDVKM. The material sequenced was peripheral blood. The TCR sequence derives from a woman between 55 and 75 years old with acute or convalescent COVID-19. This rearrangement joins TRBV28 to TRBJ2-7; 7 bases line up with TRBD2. CDR3 in amino acids: CASSQERGLREQYF. The DNA for the CDR3 is TGTGCCAGCAGTCAGGAGCGGGGCCTTCGGGAGCAGTACTTC.